Listed here is a single TCR beta chain. These data come from a study of shared clonotypes between healthy human individuals. CD45RO-negative cells were positively selected for CCR7, leaving out terminally differentiated effector memory CD45RA+ cells. Using immunoSEQ multiplex PCR, the repertoire was profiled, and TCRdb retains in-frame clones only, with some absent. The data show over 800,000 clones, 92% seen once. This clonotype was sampled from a man younger than 45 in good health. What was sequenced was naive CD8+ T cells sorted from blood.

CDR3 amino acids: CASTQGGPNTEAFF. The CDR3 DNA is TGTGCCAGCACCCAAGGGGGCCCGAACACTGAAGCTTTCTTT. V and J are TRBV7-2 and TRBJ1-1; TRBD1 agrees at 7 bases. The germline CDR1 and CDR2 sequences are SGHTA and FQGNSA. The trim removed 7 bases at V and 1 base at J, leaving 6 bases unmatched. The CDR3 contains 14 residues.